A selection of T cell receptor beta chains follows, all from one sample in a study of CD8 T cells in Susac syndrome. In TCRdb, the immunoSEQ multiplex PCR reads were re-called with MiXCR into one record per CDR3 protein. The table shows under 350,000 distinct CDR3 sequences, with roughly 94% occurring only once. The sequencing input was CD4+ T cells from PBMCs. The receptors derive from a human donor with multiple sclerosis. Both conserved end residues are part of each CDR3. Each record gives: V gene, J gene, D gene, clone size, CDR3 protein. D genes are given only for firm matches. Rows may omit the clone size; those that give it use once, few, many or a size class.

TRBV18	TRBJ1-1	.	.	CASSRASFVNTEAFF
TRBV24-1	TRBJ2-3	.	.	CATSDPTGTDTQYF
TRBV5-4	TRBJ2-2	TRBD2	.	CASSLELAGGPGTGELFF
TRBV12-5	TRBJ1-1	.	.	CASGSTTQNSGLNTEAFF
TRBV20-1	TRBJ2-5	TRBD2	.	CRAVSGAEETQYF
TRBV6-6	TRBJ2-7	TRBD1	once	CASSHGNRGAYEQYF
TRBV29-1	TRBJ2-1	.	.	CSVEDLVSSYNEQFF
TRBV30	TRBJ1-2	TRBD1	.	CAWSPGYRGYGYTF
TRBV5-1	TRBJ2-2	.	.	CASSLDGPITGELFF
TRBV5-1	TRBJ2-2	.	.	CASSPATGAPGELFF
TRBV7-8	TRBJ1-4	.	.	CASREGRVSGEKLFF
TRBV5-1	TRBJ2-3	.	once	CASSPTGARADTQYF
TRBV6-1	TRBJ1-6	.	.	CASSFDPLSNSPLHF
TRBV6-5	TRBJ2-1	.	.	CASSPRRSYNEQFF
TRBV3-1	TRBJ1-2	.	.	CASSQAGVSYGYTF
TRBV7-9	TRBJ2-7	TRBD1	once	CASSAPGQGPREQYF
TRBV18	TRBJ2-3	TRBD2	.	CASSPQREKDTQYF